Below, 19 T cell receptor beta chains from the same sample are listed, as sequenced in a study of blood T cell repertoires in COVID-19. Using immunoSEQ multiplex PCR, the repertoire was profiled, and TCRdb retains in-frame clones only, with some absent. The sample contains 65,000 or so clones, 70% to 85% of which appear only once. The sequenced sample consisted of peripheral blood. Every receptor here comes from a man aged 55 to 70 with acute or convalescent COVID-19.

V usage is TRBV7-9 and J usage is TRBJ1-1; D possibly corresponds to TRBD1 (5 bases). The CDR3 is 14 amino acids. The ends were cut back, 1 base at V and 7 bases at J, with 13 bases in the middle. Germline V gives CDR1 SEHNR, CDR2 FQNEAQ (reference sequence). CDR3 DNA: TGTGCCAGCAGCTTAGTAACGCCGGGGGATGAAGCTTTCTTT. This encodes CASSLVTPGDEAFF.

The chain recombines TRBV7-2 with TRBJ2-5; possibly TRBD1 for D (6 bases). CDR1 is SGHTA and CDR2 is FQGNSA in the germline V gene. This CDR3 contains 14 residues. V lost 4 bases and J 2 bases, leaving 11 bases between the germline ends. The CDR3 here is CASSSQTGQETQYF. The CDR3 DNA reads as TGTGCCAGCAGCTCCCAGACAGGACAAGAGACCCAGTACTTC.

This clone was seen only a few times. The chain combines TRBV7-9 with TRBJ2-1, with TRBD2 identical over 11 bases. CDR3 size: 17 residues. V shed 4 bases and J 4 bases; nucleotides not matched to a gene: 9. Germline V CDR1 and CDR2: SEHNR, FQNEAQ (reference sequence). CDR3 nucleotide sequence: TGTGCCAGCAGCTCCCGTAGCGGGGGGGCGGAGTACAATGAGCAGTTCTTC. Its protein is CASSSRSGGAEYNEQFF.

This clone was counted only a few times. The V and J genes are TRBV21-1 and TRBJ1-2. TRBV21-1 is described as a pseudogene. This CDR3 comprises 14 residues. This CDR3 is CASSKLDVAYGYTF. The DNA of the CDR3 is TGTGCCAGCAGCAAACTAGATGTCGCCTATGGCTACACCTTC.

The rearrangement joins TRBV5-5 to TRBJ1-1; 8 bases align to TRBD1. This CDR3 spans 15 amino acids. Germline CDR1 reads SGHKS; CDR2 reads YYEKEE (reference sequence). V was pared by 4 bases and J by 0 bases, with 5 bases of the junction left unmatched. The CDR3 DNA is TGTGCCAGCAGCCCCTACAGGGGGATGAACACTGAAGCTTTCTTT. The encoded protein is CASSPYRGMNTEAFF.

The chain has TRBV19 and TRBJ2-7; a possible D gene is TRBD1 (5 bases). The CDR3 length is 13 residues. V was trimmed by 9 bases and J by 0 bases, leaving 12 bases between them. CDR1 is LNHDA, CDR2 SQIVND, per germline (reference sequence). CDR3 sequence: CASSPQGSYEQYF. As DNA, the CDR3 is TGTGCCAGCTCTCCCCAGGGCTCCTACGAGCAGTACTTC.

The chain joins TRBV27 to TRBJ2-1; D remains unclear. V was shortened by 6 bases and J by 8 bases, with 11 bases between the two germline ends. The CDR3 length is 12 residues. Germline V gene lookup returns CDR1 MNHEY and CDR2 SMNVEV (reference sequence). CDR3 nucleotides: TGTGCCAGCAGGTCCTTGGGCGATGAGCAGTTCTTC. Its protein is CASRSLGDEQFF.

The rearrangement uses TRBV12-3 or TRBV12-4 and TRBJ1-1; D perhaps matches TRBD1 (5 bases). CDR3 length equals 13 residues. V was cut by 6 bases and J by 4 bases, with 12 bases left in between. Here the CDR3 reads CASRYRTATEAFF. Here the CDR3 DNA reads TGTGCCAGCAGATACAGGACCGCCACTGAAGCTTTCTTT.

This chain uses TRBV6-1 with TRBJ1-2, with D maybe TRBD1 (6 bases). This CDR3 region has 16 residues. Trimming removed 3 bases from V and 4 bases from J, with 18 bases in between. The germline V gene encodes CDR1 MNHNS and CDR2 SASEGT. The CDR3 DNA sequence: TGTGCCAGCAGTGAGACCTTCGGGGGGGCGGCCTATGGCTACACCTTC. This translates into CASSETFGGAAYGYTF.

The chain employs TRBV7-2 and TRBJ1-5; 7 bases fit TRBD1. The germline gives CDR1 SGHTA, CDR2 FQGNSA. V trimming: 5 bases; J trimming: 0 bases; junction bases outside the gene matches: 4. The CDR3 is 15 residues long. The CDR3 sequence is CASSVDRASNQPQHF. Here the CDR3 DNA reads TGTGCCAGCAGCGTAGACAGGGCTAGCAATCAGCCCCAGCATTTT.

V and J are TRBV27 and TRBJ1-6; D unclear. Germline V gene data show CDR1 as MNHEY and CDR2 as SMNVEV (reference sequence). Trimming removed 0 bases from V and 0 bases from J, with 9 bases in between. This CDR3 spans 17 amino acids. CDR3 DNA: TGTGCCAGCAGTTTATCGACAAGGATCTCCTATAATTCACCCCTCCACTTT. It is translated as CASSLSTRISYNSPLHF.

The J gene is TRBJ2-3, the V gene TRBV7-9; the D gene is possibly TRBD1 (5 bases). This CDR3 comprises 16 residues. Trimming removed 2 bases at V and 12 bases at J, with 24 bases between. Germline CDR1 and CDR2: SEHNR and FQNEAQ (reference sequence). The CDR3 region has the DNA TGTGCCAGCAGCTTAATTGTTTTGACAGCACAGATAACACAGTATTTT. Amino acid sequence: CASSLIVLTAQITQYF.

V usage is TRBV12-3 or TRBV12-4 and J usage is TRBJ1-5; D may be TRBD1 (6 bases). The CDR3 runs 13 residues. The V end was cut by 8 bases, the J end by 4 bases, with 12 bases between. For the CDR3, the DNA is TGTGCCAGCTCCCGACAGGTTAATCAGCCCCAGCATTTT. It specifies CASSRQVNQPQHF.

The chain is built from TRBV15 and TRBJ2-1; perhaps TRBD2 as D (7 bases). CDR3 length: 18 residues. Trimming took 0 bases from V and 4 from J, leaving 19 bases between them. Germline CDR1 reads LNHNV; CDR2 reads YYDKDF (reference sequence). CDR3 sequence reads: CATSRDFGGRGDYNEQFF. The CDR3 nucleotides read TGTGCCACCAGCAGAGATTTCGGGGGGCGAGGGGATTACAATGAGCAGTTCTTC.

V gene TRBV19 combines with J gene TRBJ2-5, with a possible D match to TRBD2 (6 bases). V lost 4 bases and J lost 3, with 9 bases in between. Germline CDR1 LNHDA, CDR2 SQIVND (reference sequence). The CDR3 extends over 13 amino acids. The CDR3 reads CASSREREETQYF. In DNA, the CDR3 is TGTGCCAGTAGTAGAGAGCGGGAAGAGACCCAGTACTTC.

The V and J genes are TRBV12-3 or TRBV12-4 and TRBJ2-6, with 8 positions matching TRBD1. The junction had 8 bases not matched to a gene; V was cut back by 10 bases and J by 12 bases. The CDR3 spans 12 residues. CDR3 residues: CATTGQVGVLTF. The CDR3 nucleotides read TGTGCCACCACGGGACAGGTCGGCGTCCTGACTTTC.

The V and J genes are TRBV2 and TRBJ1-2; weak D call: TRBD1 (6 bases). Germline CDR1 is SNHLY and CDR2 is FYNNEI. V lost 0 bases to trimming and J lost 4 bases, with 18 bases between them. This CDR3 is built from 17 residues. The CDR3 is CASSEAGTYIRFYGYTF. The CDR3 DNA reads as TGTGCCAGCAGTGAAGCGGGGACATATATCAGATTCTATGGCTACACCTTC. The variable domain in full, completed from reference TRBV2 and TRBJ1-2, reads EPEVTQTPSHQVTQMGQEVILRCVPISNHLYFYWYRQILGQKVEFLVSFYNNEISEKSEIFDDQFSVERPDGSNFTLKIRSTKLEDSAMYFCASSEAGTYIRFYGYTFGSGTRLTVV.

This rearrangement joins TRBV12-2 to TRBJ2-6; no check of the table's D call, TRBD1, against the DNA was made. TRBV12-2 is given as a pseudogene. CDR3 size: 17 residues. CDR3 region: CASRLVQTDTGANVLTF. DNA for the CDR3: TGTGCAAGTCGCTTAGTTCAGACGGACACTGGGGCCAACGTCCTGACTTTC.

V is TRBV19 and J is TRBJ1-6, with D possibly being TRBD1 (6 bases). The CDR3 contains 13 residues. Trimming took 7 bases from V and 8 from J, leaving 12 bases between them. From germline, CDR1 is LNHDA and CDR2 SQIVND (reference sequence). The CDR3 DNA follows: TGTGCCAGTAATCTATACAGGGATTCACCCCTCCACTTT. Amino acid sequence: CASNLYRDSPLHF.